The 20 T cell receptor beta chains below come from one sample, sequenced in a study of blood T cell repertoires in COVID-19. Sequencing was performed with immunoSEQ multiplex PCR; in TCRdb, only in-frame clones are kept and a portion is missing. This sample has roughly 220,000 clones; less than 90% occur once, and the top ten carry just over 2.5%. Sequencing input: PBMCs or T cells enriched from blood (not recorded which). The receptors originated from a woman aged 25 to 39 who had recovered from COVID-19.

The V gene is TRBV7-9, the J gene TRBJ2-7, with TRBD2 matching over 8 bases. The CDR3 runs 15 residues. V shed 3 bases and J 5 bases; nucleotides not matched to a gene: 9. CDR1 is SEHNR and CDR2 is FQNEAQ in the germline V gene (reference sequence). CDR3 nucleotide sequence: TGTGCCAGCAGCTTTTCAAGGGCAGCGGGGGACGAGCAGTACTTC. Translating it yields CASSFSRAAGDEQYF.

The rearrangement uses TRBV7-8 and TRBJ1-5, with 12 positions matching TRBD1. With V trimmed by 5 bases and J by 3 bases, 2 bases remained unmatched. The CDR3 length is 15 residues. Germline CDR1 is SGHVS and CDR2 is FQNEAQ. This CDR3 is CASSRDRGLNQPQHF. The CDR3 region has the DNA TGTGCCAGCAGCCGGGACAGGGGGCTCAATCAGCCCCAGCATTTT.

This chain's CDR3 is CASSVGDSRGTEAFF. DNA for the CDR3: TGTGCCAGCAGCGTAGGGGATTCTAGGGGAACTGAAGCTTTCTTT. The chain uses TRBV9 and TRBJ1-1, with D possibly TRBD1 on 5 matching bases. The CDR3 is 15 residues long. Germline CDR1 SGDLS, CDR2 YYNGEE. Trimming stripped 0 bases from V and 5 bases from J, with 14 bases between.

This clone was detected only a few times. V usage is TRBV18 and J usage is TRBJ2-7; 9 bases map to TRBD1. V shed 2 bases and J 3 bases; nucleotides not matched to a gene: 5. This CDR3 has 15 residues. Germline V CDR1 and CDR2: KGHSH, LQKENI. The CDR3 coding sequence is TGTGCCAGCTCACCAGGGACAGGGAATTTCTACGAGCAGTACTTC. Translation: CASSPGTGNFYEQYF.

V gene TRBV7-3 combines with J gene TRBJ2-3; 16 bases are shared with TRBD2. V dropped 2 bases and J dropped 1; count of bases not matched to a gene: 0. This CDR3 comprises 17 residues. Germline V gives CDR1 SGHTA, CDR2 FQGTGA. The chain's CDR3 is CASSLGTSGGGTDTQYF. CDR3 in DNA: TGTGCCAGCAGCTTAGGGACTAGCGGGGGGGGCACAGATACGCAGTATTTT.

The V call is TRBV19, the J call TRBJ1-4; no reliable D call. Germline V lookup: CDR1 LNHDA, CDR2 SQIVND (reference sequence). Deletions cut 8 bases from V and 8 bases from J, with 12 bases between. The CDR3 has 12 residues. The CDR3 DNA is TGTGCCAGTCCCGGAGCTGGGGAAAAACTGTTTTTT. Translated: CASPGAGEKLFF.

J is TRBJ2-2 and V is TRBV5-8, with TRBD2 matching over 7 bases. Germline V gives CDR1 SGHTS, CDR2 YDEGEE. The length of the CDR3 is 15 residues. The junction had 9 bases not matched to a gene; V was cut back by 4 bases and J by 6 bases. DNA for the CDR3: TGTGCCAGCAGCCGCGGGGCGGGGGATCCCGGGGAGCTGTTTTTT. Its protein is CASSRGAGDPGELFF.

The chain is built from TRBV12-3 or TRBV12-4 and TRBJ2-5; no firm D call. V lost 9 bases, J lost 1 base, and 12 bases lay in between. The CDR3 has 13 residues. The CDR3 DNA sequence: TGTGCCAGTCAAAAACAGATCCAAGAGACCCAGTACTTC. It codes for CASQKQIQETQYF.

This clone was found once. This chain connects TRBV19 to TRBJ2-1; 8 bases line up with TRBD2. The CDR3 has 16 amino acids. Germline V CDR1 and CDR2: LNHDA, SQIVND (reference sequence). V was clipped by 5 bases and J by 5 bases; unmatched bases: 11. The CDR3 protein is CASSFLLRGANNEQFF. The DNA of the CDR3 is TGTGCCAGTAGTTTCCTGTTGCGGGGGGCAAACAATGAGCAGTTCTTC.

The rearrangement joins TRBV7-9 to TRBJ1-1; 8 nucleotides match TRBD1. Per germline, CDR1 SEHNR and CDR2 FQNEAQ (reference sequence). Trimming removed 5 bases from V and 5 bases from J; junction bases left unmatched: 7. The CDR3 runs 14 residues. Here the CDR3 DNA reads TGTGCCAGCAGCCCAGACAGGGGTGGGACTGAAGCTTTCTTT. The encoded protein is CASSPDRGGTEAFF.

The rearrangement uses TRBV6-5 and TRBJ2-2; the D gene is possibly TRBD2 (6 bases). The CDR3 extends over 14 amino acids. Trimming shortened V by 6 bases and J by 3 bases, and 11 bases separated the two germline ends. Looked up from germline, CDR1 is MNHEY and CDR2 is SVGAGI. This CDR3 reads CASSHRRDTGELFF. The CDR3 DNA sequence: TGTGCCAGCAGCCACCGGAGGGACACCGGGGAGCTGTTTTTT.

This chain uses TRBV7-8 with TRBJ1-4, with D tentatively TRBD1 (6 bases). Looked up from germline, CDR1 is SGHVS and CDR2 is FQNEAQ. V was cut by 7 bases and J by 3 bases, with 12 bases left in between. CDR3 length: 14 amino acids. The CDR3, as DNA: TGTGCCAGCAACGTTGACAGGTCTAATGAAAAACTGTTTTTT. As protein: CASNVDRSNEKLFF.

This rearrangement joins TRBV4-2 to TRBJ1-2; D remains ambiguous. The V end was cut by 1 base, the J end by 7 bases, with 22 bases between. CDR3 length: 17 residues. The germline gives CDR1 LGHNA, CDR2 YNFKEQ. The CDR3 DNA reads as TGTGCCAGCAGCCAAGTGGAGGTCAGTCACGGGCTCGGTGGCTACACCTTC. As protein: CASSQVEVSHGLGGYTF.

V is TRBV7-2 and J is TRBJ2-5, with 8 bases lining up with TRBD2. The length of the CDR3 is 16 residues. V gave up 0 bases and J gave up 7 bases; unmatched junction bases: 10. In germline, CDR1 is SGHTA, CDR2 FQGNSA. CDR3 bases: TGTGCCAGCAGCTTAGCAGTCAGAGCGGGGGAGGGGACCCAGTACTTC. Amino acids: CASSLAVRAGEGTQYF.

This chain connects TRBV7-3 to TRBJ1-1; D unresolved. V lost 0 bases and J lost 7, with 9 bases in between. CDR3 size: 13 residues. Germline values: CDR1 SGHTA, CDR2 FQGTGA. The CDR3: CASSLTRDSEAFF. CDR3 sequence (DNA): TGTGCCAGCAGCTTAACGAGGGATAGTGAAGCTTTCTTT.

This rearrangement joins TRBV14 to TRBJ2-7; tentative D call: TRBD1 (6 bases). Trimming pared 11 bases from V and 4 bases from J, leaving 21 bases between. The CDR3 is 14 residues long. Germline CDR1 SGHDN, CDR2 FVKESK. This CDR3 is CASAAATGSYEQYF. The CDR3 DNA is TGTGCCTCAGCAGCAGCTACAGGGTCTTACGAGCAGTACTTC.

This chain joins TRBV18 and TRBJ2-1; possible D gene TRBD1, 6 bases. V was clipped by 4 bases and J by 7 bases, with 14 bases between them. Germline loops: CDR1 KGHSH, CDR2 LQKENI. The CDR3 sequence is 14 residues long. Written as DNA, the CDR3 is TGTGCCAGCTCACAAACCCGGGACACTAATGAGCAGTTCTTC. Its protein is CASSQTRDTNEQFF.

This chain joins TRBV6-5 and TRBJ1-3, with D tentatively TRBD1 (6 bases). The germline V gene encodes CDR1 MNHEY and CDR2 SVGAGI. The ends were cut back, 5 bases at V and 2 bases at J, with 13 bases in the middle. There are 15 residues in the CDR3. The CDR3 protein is CASSLQGPTGNTIYF. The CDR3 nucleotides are TGTGCCAGCAGTCTACAGGGTCCCACTGGAAACACCATATATTTT.

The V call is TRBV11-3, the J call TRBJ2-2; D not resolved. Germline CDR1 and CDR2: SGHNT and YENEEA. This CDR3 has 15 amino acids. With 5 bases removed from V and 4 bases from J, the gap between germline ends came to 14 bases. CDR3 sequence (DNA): TGTGCCAGCAGCCCCCACCCGCGGCCCACCGGGGAGCTGTTTTTT. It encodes CASSPHPRPTGELFF.

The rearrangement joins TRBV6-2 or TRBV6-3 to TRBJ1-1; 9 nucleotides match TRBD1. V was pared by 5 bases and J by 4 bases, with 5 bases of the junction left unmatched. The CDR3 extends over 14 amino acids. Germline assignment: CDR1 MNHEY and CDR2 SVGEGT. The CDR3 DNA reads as TGTGCCAGCAGTCTAACAGGGGGCGTCACTGAAGCTTTCTTT. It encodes CASSLTGGVTEAFF.